The 11 T cell receptor beta chains given below trace back to one sample, sequenced in a study of blood T cell repertoires in COVID-19 (dated by TCRdb to the early 2020s). Library prep was done by the immunoSEQ multiplex PCR assay. In its TCRdb copy, this immuneACCESS table keeps in-frame sequences only and misses some clones. Where compared with another copy, unresolved V genes explain less than half of these, and the others have no known cause. This sample gives around 450,000 clones in total; roughly 85% of them show up just once. The biggest ten clones account for just under 2% of the sample. Sequencing input: PBMCs or T cells enriched from blood (not recorded which). Source of these receptors: a woman younger than 35 with acute COVID-19.

Worth noting for this clone: At the DNA level, this CDR3 is encoded by other sequences in the same sample as well. The chain couples TRBV19 to TRBJ1-5; 9 positions match TRBD1. V gave up 6 bases and J gave up 4 bases; unmatched junction bases: 4. From germline, CDR1 is LNHDA and CDR2 SQIVND (reference sequence). This CDR3 has 14 residues. This CDR3 is CASRDRGGNQPQHF. The CDR3 bases are TGTGCCAGTAGGGACAGGGGAGGGAATCAGCCCCAGCATTTT.

The chain uses TRBV5-5 and TRBJ2-2, with 11 bases that match TRBD2. V shed 4 bases, J shed 5 bases, and the junction held 7 bases outside the gene matches. The CDR3 contains 16 residues. Germline CDR1 and CDR2: SGHKS and YYEKEE (reference sequence). The CDR3 nucleotides are TGTGCCAGCAGCAAATTAAGGACTAGCGGGACCGGGGAGCTGTTTTTT. Protein product: CASSKLRTSGTGELFF.

The J gene is TRBJ1-2, the V gene TRBV9, with TRBD1 as a possible D gene (6 bases). The V end was cut by 3 bases, the J end by 8 bases, with 20 bases between. The CDR3 covers 15 residues. Germline V gene data show CDR1 as SGDLS and CDR2 as YYNGEE. This CDR3 reads CASSEGVSTIGGYTF. CDR3 DNA: TGTGCCAGCAGCGAGGGGGTCTCAACTATAGGCGGCTACACCTTC. The entire variable domain, with the rest obtained from reference TRBV9 and TRBJ1-2, is as follows: DSGVTQTPKHLITATGQRVTLRCSPRSGDLSVYWYQQSLDQGLQFLIQYYNGEERAKGNILERFSAQQFPDLHSELNLSSLELGDSALYFCASSEGVSTIGGYTFGSGTRLTVV.

CDR3 protein: CASRVLGGYEQYF. The CDR3 DNA reads TGTGCCAGCAGGGTCCTCGGAGGCTACGAGCAGTACTTC. The chain employs TRBV2 and TRBJ2-7; a possible D gene is TRBD2 (5 bases). With 6 bases removed from V and 3 bases from J, the gap between germline ends came to 12 bases. The CDR3 spans 13 residues. CDR1 SNHLY and CDR2 FYNNEI come from the germline V gene. The full variable domain, in which reference TRBV2 and TRBJ2-7 provide the parts outside the CDR3, is EPEVTQTPSHQVTQMGQEVILRCVPISNHLYFYWYRQILGQKVEFLVSFYNNEISEKSEIFDDQFSVERPDGSNFTLKIRSTKLEDSAMYFCASRVLGGYEQYFGPGTRLTVT.

This rearrangement joins TRBV23-1 to TRBJ1-5; 7 bases map to TRBD1. TRBV23-1 is classed as an ORF, of uncertain function. With V trimmed by 3 bases and J by 7 bases, 12 bases remained unmatched. The CDR3 contains 16 residues. The CDR3: CASSHLGQGGRQPQHF. The CDR3 DNA sequence: TGCGCCAGCAGTCACTTAGGCCAGGGGGGTAGGCAGCCCCAGCATTTT.

V and J are TRBV7-2 and TRBJ2-7; D is possibly TRBD1 (6 bases). The germline gives CDR1 SGHTA, CDR2 FQGNSA. Trimming pared 2 bases from V and 3 bases from J, leaving 17 bases between. This CDR3 is built from 16 residues. CDR3 region: CASSLLTGTTLYEQYF. In nucleotides, the CDR3 is TGTGCCAGCAGCTTATTAACAGGGACAACCCTCTACGAGCAGTACTTC.

The V call is TRBV3-1 (or the pseudogene TRBV3-2), the J call TRBJ2-1, with D perhaps TRBD1 (6 bases). Germline CDR1 LGHDT, CDR2 YNNKEL (reference sequence). The CDR3 loop spans 14 amino acids. V was shortened by 1 base and J by 4 bases, with 8 bases between the two germline ends. CDR3 protein: CASSQGTGYNEQFF. DNA of the CDR3: TGTGCCAGCAGCCAAGGCACAGGGTACAATGAGCAGTTCTTC.

The chain joins TRBV19 to TRBJ1-1, with D possibly being TRBD1 (6 bases). V shed 1 base and J shed 2 bases, with 8 bases lying between them. The germline gives CDR1 LNHDA, CDR2 SQIVND (reference sequence). The CDR3 consists of 14 residues. Here the CDR3 DNA reads TGTGCCAGTAGTATAGCAGGGGACAACACTGAAGCTTTCTTT. The encoded protein is CASSIAGDNTEAFF. Looking up the rest from reference TRBV19 and TRBJ1-1 gives the full variable domain: DGGITQSPKYLFRKEGQNVTLSCEQNLNHDAMYWYRQDPGQGLRLIYYSQIVNDFQKGDIAEGYSVSREKKESFPLTVTSAQKNPTAFYLCASSIAGDNTEAFFGQGTRLTVV.

The rearrangement links TRBV21-1 to TRBJ2-3; TRBD2, the table's D call, was not compared with the DNA. TRBV21-1 is classified as a pseudogene. The CDR3 sequence is 20 residues long. CDR3 sequence reads: CASSKAPVASGRANADTQYF. CDR3 in DNA: TGTGCCAGCAGCAAAGCGCCGGTGGCTAGCGGGAGGGCTAATGCTGATACGCAGTATTTT.

As for this clone: This same CDR3 is encoded by further DNA sequences in the sample. V gene TRBV5-1 combines with J gene TRBJ2-7; TRBD1 aligns across 10 bases. With V trimmed by 0 bases and J by 3 bases, 3 bases remained unmatched. This CDR3 has 15 amino acids. The germline gives CDR1 SGHRS, CDR2 YFSETQ. CDR3 amino acids: CASSLEGDRGYEQYF. CDR3 DNA sequence: TGCGCCAGCAGCTTGGAGGGGGACAGGGGCTACGAGCAGTACTTC.

This chain links TRBV3-1 (or the pseudogene TRBV3-2) with TRBJ1-1; no definite D call. CDR1 LGHDT and CDR2 YNNKEL come from the germline V gene (reference sequence). Deletions cut 4 bases from V and 10 bases from J, with 16 bases between. The CDR3 has 13 amino acids. Here the CDR3 reads CASSRTGGDGAFF. Written as DNA, the CDR3 is TGTGCCAGCAGCCGAACTGGCGGCGACGGAGCTTTCTTT.